These T cell receptor beta chains were read from a single sample in a study of T cells in Graves' hyperthyroidism and ophthalmopathy. TCRdb ran MiXCR on the multiplex PCR reads and lists one entry per CDR3 protein. This repertoire shows approximately 610,000 distinct CDR3 sequences, roughly 15% found once; its top ten account for around 4.5%. Sequencing was performed on blood. All receptors come from a woman aged 40 to 49 with Graves' ophthalmopathy. The CDR3 runs from the conserved cysteine through the conserved F or W. Each record gives: CDR3 length, J gene, clone size, D gene, V gene, CDR3 DNA, CDR3 protein. The D gene is left open where the match is weak. Size tells how often a clone was seen (once, few, many) or the class of an expanded clone, and some rows leave it out.

>13|TRBJ2-5|many|NA|TRBV19
TGTGCCTCTAGGAGTCGGGAATTAGAGACCCAGTACTTC
CASRSRELETQYF
>13|TRBJ2-5|NA|NA|TRBV29-1
TGCAGCGTTGAAGAGCAGGAGGGAGAGACCCAGTACTTC
CSVEEQEGETQYF
>13|TRBJ1-2|many|TRBD1|TRBV12-3/TRBV12-4
TGTGCCAGCAGTGACAGGGCCGGTTGGGGCTACACCTTC
CASSDRAGWGYTF
>14|TRBJ1-5|many|NA|TRBV6-1
TGTGCCAGCAGTCCCGGGCAGGTCAATCAGCCCCAGCATTTT
CASSPGQVNQPQHF
>13|TRBJ2-7|many|NA|TRBV7-2
TGTGCCAGCAGCGCCCCGTGGGGGAGCGAGCAGTACTTC
CASSAPWGSEQYF
>15|TRBJ1-1|NA|NA|TRBV9
TGTGCCAGCAGCCCGGACGGCTTGATGAACACTGAAGCTTTCTTT
CASSPDGLMNTEAFF
>14|TRBJ2-4|many|NA|TRBV28
TGTGCCAGCAGCCCGACCTCCTACCGGGACATTCAGTACTTC
CASSPTSYRDIQYF
>16|TRBJ1-1|many|NA|TRBV28
TGTGCCAGCAGTTCAAACCGGGACAACCTGAACACTGAAGCTTTCTTT
CASSSNRDNLNTEAFF
>15|TRBJ1-6|few|NA|TRBV6-2/TRBV6-3
TGTGCCAGCAGTTACTCGCGGTTATTGGATTCACCCCTCCACTTT
CASSYSRLLDSPLHF
>15|TRBJ2-7|NA|NA|TRBV19
TGTGCCAGTAGTATTACCGACGGGAGCTCCTACGAGCAGTACTTC
CASSITDGSSYEQYF
>14|TRBJ2-1|many|NA|TRBV27
TGTGCCAGCAGATTAGGGCCCTCCTACAATGAGCAGTTCTTC
CASRLGPSYNEQFF
>13|TRBJ2-5|many|NA|TRBV11-2
TGTGCCAGCAGCTTAGCGCCTCCCCAGACCCAGTACTTC
CASSLAPPQTQYF
>15|TRBJ1-5|many|TRBD1|TRBV28
TGTGCCAGCAGCTTCGGGACAGGAAGCCTTCAGCCCCAGCATTTT
CASSFGTGSLQPQHF
>16|TRBJ2-3|NA|TRBD2|TRBV4-1
TGCGCCAGCAGCCCTTCGAGCGGCGGGAGGACAGATACGCAGTATTTT
CASSPSSGGRTDTQYF
>15|TRBJ1-6|many|TRBD1|TRBV6-1
TGTGCCAGCAGTGAAAAGGGACAGGGTAATTCACCCCTCCACTTT
CASSEKGQGNSPLHF
>14|TRBJ2-7|NA|TRBD2|TRBV20-1
TGCAGTGCTAGTGGAGCGGGAGACTCCTACGAGCAGTACTTC
CSASGAGDSYEQYF
>14|TRBJ2-5|many|TRBD2|TRBV6-2/TRBV6-3
TGTGCCAGCAGTTACAGCGGGAGTAAAGAGACCCAGTACTTC
CASSYSGSKETQYF
>16|TRBJ2-7|many|TRBD2|TRBV29-1
TGCAGCGTTGAAGATCCACTAGCGGGAGGGGACTACGAGCAGTACTTC
CSVEDPLAGGDYEQYF
>17|TRBJ1-3|few|TRBD1|TRBV30
TGTGCCTGGAGTAATGAAAGGACAGGCCCATCTGGAAACACCATATATTTT
CAWSNERTGPSGNTIYF
>13|TRBJ2-5|many|NA|TRBV11-1
TGTGCCAGCAGCGACATTCACCAAGAGACCCAGTACTTC
CASSDIHQETQYF
>15|TRBJ2-1|few|TRBD2|TRBV5-1
TGCGCCAGCAGCTTGGAGGGCGGGAGTATCGATGAGCAGTTCTTC
CASSLEGGSIDEQFF
>15|TRBJ1-1|NA|TRBD1|TRBV29-1
TGCAGCGTCCGTTCCGGGACAGGGAATATCGCTGAAGCTTTCTTT
CSVRSGTGNIAEAFF
>16|TRBJ2-7|many|NA|TRBV9
TGTGCCAGCAGCGTATGGGGTACGACAGGCTGGGACGAGCAGTACTTC
CASSVWGTTGWDEQYF
>18|TRBJ2-7|few|NA|TRBV4-2
TGTGCCAGCAGCCAGGGTATTATCCGGGACTCCGGCTCCTACGAGCAGTACTTC
CASSQGIIRDSGSYEQYF
>15|TRBJ2-5|many|TRBD2|TRBV7-2
TGTGCCAGCAGCTGGGGGGGGGGTTTTATGGAGACCCAGTACTTC
CASSWGGGFMETQYF
>18|TRBJ2-6|many|NA|TRBV28
TGTGCCAGCAGTCCTCTAGGAGGGTCGAGCTCTGGGGCCAACGTCCTGACTTTC
CASSPLGGSSSGANVLTF
>13|TRBJ2-7|few|TRBD1|TRBV29-1
TGCAGCGTTGGGGGGACAGCCTTCTACGAGCAGTACTTC
CSVGGTAFYEQYF
>12|TRBJ2-7|many|NA|TRBV30
TGTGCCTGGAGCCTAGATGGGATTATACAGTACTTC
CAWSLDGIIQYF
>14|TRBJ2-2|many|NA|TRBV6-2/TRBV6-3
TGTGCCAGCAGCAATGACGGAAACACCGGGGAGCTGTTTTTT
CASSNDGNTGELFF
>18|TRBJ2-7|NA|TRBD2|TRBV11-2
TGTGCCAGCAGCTTAGGAACGCGAAGACTAGCGGGAGCTTACGAGCAGTACTTC
CASSLGTRRLAGAYEQYF
>14|TRBJ1-1|many|TRBD1|TRBV10-3
TGTGCCATCAGTGAGGGACAGGGGGCGACTGATGCTTTCTTT
CAISEGQGATDAFF
>17|TRBJ1-1|many|NA|TRBV25-1
TGTGCCAGCAGTGAATATTACCGGGGAGACTCGAACACTGAAGCTTTCTTT
CASSEYYRGDSNTEAFF
>16|TRBJ1-1|many|NA|TRBV5-1
TGCGCCAGCAGCCCCGCTGGTCTGGGGCCAAACACTGAAGCTTTCTTT
CASSPAGLGPNTEAFF
>13|TRBJ2-7|NA|NA|TRBV28
TGTGCCATCCCCGGGACAAATCCCTACGAGCAGTACTTC
CAIPGTNPYEQYF
>16|TRBJ1-2|many|NA|TRBV12-3/TRBV12-4
TGTGCCAGCAGTTTAGCGGTCTGGGCCCTTAACTATGGCTACACCTTC
CASSLAVWALNYGYTF
>14|TRBJ2-7|few|NA|TRBV9
TGTGCCAGCAGCGTCGGCCTATCCCCCTACGAGCAGTACTTC
CASSVGLSPYEQYF
>14|TRBJ2-7|many|NA|TRBV20-1
TGCAGTGCTAGAGGGAAGGGCATAGGGTCCGAGCAGTACTTC
CSARGKGIGSEQYF
>15|TRBJ2-7|NA|TRBD2|TRBV6-1
TGTGCCAGCAGTATGGGGACTAGCGGGAGCAACGAGCAGTACTTC
CASSMGTSGSNEQYF
>13|TRBJ1-2|once|NA|TRBV12-3/TRBV12-4
TGTGCCAGCAGCACCGGGAACAACTATGGCTACACCTTC
CASSTGNNYGYTF